This TCR beta chain was sequenced for a study of OX40 agonist ivuxolimab in advanced cancers. Study-wide background: Ivuxolimab, which is an agonistic anti-OX40 (CD134) antibody, was administered to the patients. 40% to 50% of patients had received prior checkpoint inhibitor therapy.

A remark on this clone: Its antigen is not identified.

The data were produced by immunoSEQ multiplex PCR, yet TCRdb's version contains in-frame clones alone and is incomplete. The sample holds 80,000 or so clones, over 85% seen once. Findings and caveats of the study: Not determined was the antigen specificity of the expanded peripheral T cells. CD8+ T cells (on average) carried more expanded clones than CD4+ T cells.

The germline V gene has CDR1 MNHEY and CDR2 SVGAGI. Trimming removed 6 bases from V and 2 bases from J, with 10 bases in between. The CDR3 spans 14 residues. This sequence joins TRBV6-5 and TRBJ2-2; TRBD1 is a possible D gene (5 bases). This specimen was CD4+ or CD8+ T cells sorted from blood, taken in a trial of the OX40 agonist ivuxolimab. The clonotype was recovered from an adult with an advanced solid tumor such as melanoma, head and neck, liver or kidney cancer. The CDR3 protein is CASRTRTNTGELFF. CDR3 DNA: TGTGCCAGCAGGACAAGGACAAACACCGGGGAGCTGTTTTTT.